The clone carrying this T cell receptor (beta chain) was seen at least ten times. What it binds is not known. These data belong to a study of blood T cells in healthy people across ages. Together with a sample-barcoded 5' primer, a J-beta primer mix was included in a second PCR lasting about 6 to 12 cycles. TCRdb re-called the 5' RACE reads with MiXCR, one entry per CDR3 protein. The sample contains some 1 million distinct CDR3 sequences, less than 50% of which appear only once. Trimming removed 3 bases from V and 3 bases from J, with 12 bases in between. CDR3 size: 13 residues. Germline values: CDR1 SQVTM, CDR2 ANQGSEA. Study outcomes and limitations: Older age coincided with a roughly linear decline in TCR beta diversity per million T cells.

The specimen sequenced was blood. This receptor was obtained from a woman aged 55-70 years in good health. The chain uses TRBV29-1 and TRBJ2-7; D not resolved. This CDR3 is CSVESSPDYEQYF. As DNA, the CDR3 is TGCAGCGTTGAGAGCAGCCCGGACTACGAGCAGTACTTC.